The rows below give T cell receptor beta chains drawn from one sample of a study of T-cell reconstitution after alpha-beta-depleted transplantation in children. TCRdb reprocessed the PCR reads via MiXCR and lists one record per CDR3 protein. The sample holds hundreds of thousands of distinct CDR3 sequences, roughly a sixth seen once. The sample here was PBMCs, mostly from graft donor cells, taken 360 days after TCRalphabeta/CD19-depleted stem cell transplant. The source of these receptors is a male patient between 2 and 10 years old who had a stem cell transplant for acute lymphoblastic leukemia, so the T cells may come from the graft donor. CDR3s include the opening cysteine and the closing phenylalanine or tryptophan. D genes are given only for firm matches. The size entry is marked missing in some rows and otherwise reads once, few, many or a size class.

.,TRBV11-2,TRBJ1-2,.,CASSFGGNHYGYTF,TGTGCCAGCAGCTTTGGGGGGAACCACTATGGCTACACCTTC
few,TRBV4-1,TRBJ2-7,.,CASSQDRGAAGTYEQYF,TGCGCCAGCAGCCAAGATAGGGGAGCTGCAGGGACCTACGAGCAGTACTTC
.,TRBV5-1,TRBJ2-3,TRBD2,CASSLVVLGEGLGDTQYF,TGCGCCAGCAGCTTGGTCGTTCTGGGGGAGGGCCTCGGAGATACGCAGTATTTT
.,TRBV7-9,TRBJ2-1,TRBD2,CASSRFQIRGPLAGGPNEQFF,TGTGCCAGCAGCCGATTTCAAATAAGGGGGCCACTAGCGGGGGGGCCCAATGAGCAGTTCTTC
.,TRBV7-9,TRBJ2-1,.,CASTRESSYNEQFF,TGTGCCAGCACCAGAGAAAGCTCCTACAATGAGCAGTTCTTC
.,TRBV4-3,TRBJ2-2,.,CASSYGVAGELFF,TGCGCCAGCAGCTACGGAGTTGCCGGGGAGCTGTTTTTT
.,TRBV5-1,TRBJ2-1,TRBD2,CASSSSGDYYNEQFF,TGCGCCAGCAGCTCTAGCGGCGATTACTACAATGAGCAGTTCTTC
.,TRBV10-3,TRBJ2-2,.,CAISESYSRELFF,TGTGCCATCAGTGAGTCGTACAGCCGAGAGCTGTTTTTT
.,TRBV7-2,TRBJ2-5,TRBD1,CASSSGTGAETQYF,TGTGCCAGCAGCTCCGGGACAGGAGCAGAGACCCAGTACTTC
few,TRBV5-1,TRBJ2-2,TRBD2,CASSLGTLAGGLTGELFF,TGCGCCAGCAGCTTGGGGACCCTAGCGGGAGGCCTCACCGGGGAGCTGTTTTTT
.,TRBV5-1,TRBJ2-2,TRBD2,CASSRPAGGAGELFF,TGCGCCAGCAGCCGACCAGCGGGAGGAGCCGGGGAGCTGTTTTTT
few,TRBV14,TRBJ2-7,.,CASSNPGTYEQYF,TGTGCCAGCAGTAACCCCGGAACCTACGAGCAGTACTTC
few,TRBV20-1,TRBJ2-7,TRBD1,CSARKGQGAAEQYF,TGCAGTGCTAGAAAGGGACAGGGGGCGGCCGAGCAGTACTTC
few,TRBV13,TRBJ2-7,.,CASSRGNEQYF,TGTGCCAGCAGCCGAGGGAACGAGCAGTACTTC
.,TRBV12-3/TRBV12-4,TRBJ2-2,TRBD2,CASSSRGGHDTGELFF,TGTGCCAGCAGCTCACGCGGGGGGCACGACACCGGGGAGCTGTTTTTT